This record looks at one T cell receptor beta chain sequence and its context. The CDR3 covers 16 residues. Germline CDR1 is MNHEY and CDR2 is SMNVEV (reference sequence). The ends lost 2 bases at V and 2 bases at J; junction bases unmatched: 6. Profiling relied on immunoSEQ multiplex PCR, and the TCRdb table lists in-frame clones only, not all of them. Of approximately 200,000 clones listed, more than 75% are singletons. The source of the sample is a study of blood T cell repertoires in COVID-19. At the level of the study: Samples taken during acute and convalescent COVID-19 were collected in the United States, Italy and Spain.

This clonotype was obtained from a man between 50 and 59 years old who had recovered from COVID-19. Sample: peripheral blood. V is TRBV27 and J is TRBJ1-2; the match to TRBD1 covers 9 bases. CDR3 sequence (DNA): TGTGCCAGCAGTTTAAGGGGCGACAGGGGGAACTATGGCTACACCTTC. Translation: CASSLRGDRGNYGYTF.